The 28 T cell receptor beta chains listed next were all sequenced from one sample in a study of beta chain features in type 1 diabetes. General study results and limits: Moderate yet significant TCRB CDR3 shortening was seen in Type 1 diabetes patients in all four CD4+ subsets.

Isolated RNA was reverse transcribed in full, so expressed TCRB transcripts were sequenced. Method: immunoSEQ multiplex PCR; TCRdb's copy keeps in-frame clones and lacks some. The profile covers tens of thousands of clones, with approximately 61% appearing a single time and more than 1.5% taken by the ten largest. These receptors' antigens are unknown. Sequencing was done on a sample of Tregs from blood. These receptors all come from a man in his thirties or forties with type 1 diabetes. Some clones in this sample may be carry-over from other donors' samples.

The chain is built from TRBV29-1 and TRBJ2-2, with D possibly being TRBD2 (6 bases). Germline assignment: CDR1 SQVTM and CDR2 ANQGSEA. Between the trimmed V and J ends, which lost 6 bases and 3 bases, there was a span of 17 bases. The CDR3 runs to 15 residues. The CDR3 region has the DNA TGCAGCGTCGGACGGGGTGGAGGGGACACCGGGGAGCTGTTTTTT. Its translation is CSVGRGGGDTGELFF.

The V and J genes are TRBV5-6 and TRBJ1-5; the match to TRBD1 covers 8 bases. The germline V gene has CDR1 SGHDT and CDR2 YYEEEE. The J segment lost 3 bases and the V segment lost 6 bases, leaving 8 bases of the junction unmatched. This CDR3 region has 15 residues. This chain's CDR3 is CASTRTGRFNQPQHF. In nucleotides, the CDR3 is TGTGCCAGCACCAGGACAGGGCGGTTCAATCAGCCCCAGCATTTT.

In this sample, this clone turned up a few times. The V gene is TRBV7-8, the J gene TRBJ1-2; 7 bases agree with TRBD1. The CDR3 has 14 amino acids. The V gene's germline CDR1 is SGHVS and CDR2 FQNEAQ. V lost 1 base, J lost 7 bases, and 6 bases stayed unmatched. The CDR3 here is CASSLEGTVSGYTF. CDR3 nucleotides: TGTGCCAGCAGCTTAGAGGGGACAGTCTCTGGCTACACCTTC.

This chain joins TRBV11-2 and TRBJ2-7; D is possibly TRBD1 (6 bases). V gave up 1 base and J gave up 3 bases, with 7 bases separating them. Germline V lookup: CDR1 SGHAT, CDR2 FQNNGV. The CDR3 length is 13 residues. CDR3 DNA sequence: TGTGCCAGCAGCTTAGGGGGGCTCTACGAGCAGTACTTC. The encoded protein is CASSLGGLYEQYF.

The gene calls are TRBV7-8 and TRBJ1-1, with TRBD1 matching over 7 bases. V shed 5 bases, J shed 5 bases, and the junction held 8 bases outside the gene matches. CDR3 size: 14 residues. Germline V gene data show CDR1 as SGHVS and CDR2 as FQNEAQ. In DNA, the CDR3 is TGTGCCAGCAGCGTAAGACAGGGTTGGACTGAAGCTTTCTTT. Translation gives CASSVRQGWTEAFF.

This rearrangement joins TRBV9 to TRBJ2-2, with 9 positions matching TRBD2. V gave up 2 bases and J gave up 3 bases; unmatched junction bases: 2. The CDR3 is made up of 15 amino acids. The germline CDR1 and CDR2 sequences are SGDLS and YYNGEE. The CDR3 DNA follows: TGTGCCAGCAGCGTGGCGGGGGGGCACACCGGGGAGCTGTTTTTT. Protein sequence: CASSVAGGHTGELFF.

V is TRBV7-2 and J is TRBJ2-3; a possible D gene is TRBD2 (6 bases). This CDR3 has 13 amino acids. Deletions cut 4 bases from V and 4 bases from J, with 9 bases between. CDR1 SGHTA and CDR2 FQGNSA come from the germline V gene. In DNA form, the CDR3 reads TGTGCCAGCAGCTCCGGGGAGGCAGATACGCAGTATTTT. Protein product: CASSSGEADTQYF.

The chain employs TRBV2 and TRBJ2-5; D gene uncertain. The germline gives CDR1 SNHLY, CDR2 FYNNEI. The V gene lost 5 bases and the J gene lost 1 base, with 17 bases spanning the gap. The CDR3 sequence is 16 residues long. The CDR3 nucleotides are TGTGCCAGCAGTTCTCTGGGCAGGTTGGGCCAAGAGACCCAGTACTTC. Protein sequence: CASSSLGRLGQETQYF.

This chain joins TRBV5-1 and TRBJ1-4; 7 positions agree with TRBD1. Germline V CDR1 and CDR2: SGHRS, YFSETQ. This CDR3 has 15 residues. Losses at the gene ends were 2 bases for V and 2 bases for J; bases not matched to a gene: 3. The CDR3 region has the DNA TGCGCCAGCAGCTTACAGGGGCTTACTAATGAAAAACTGTTTTTT. Translating gives CASSLQGLTNEKLFF.

This clone has a single count. The chain recombines TRBV7-2 with TRBJ1-2; 8 positions agree with TRBD1. Trimming cost V 3 bases and J 5 bases; bases outside gene matches: 11. Germline lookup yields CDR1 SGHTA and CDR2 FQGNSA. The length of the CDR3 is 16 residues. The CDR3 loop is CASSFITGGFRYGYTF. The CDR3 coding sequence is TGTGCCAGCAGCTTTATTACAGGGGGTTTTAGATATGGCTACACCTTC.

There are a few counts of this clone. The chain carries TRBV7-2 and TRBJ2-5, with 7 bases that match TRBD2. Losses at the gene ends were 1 base for V and 1 base for J; bases not matched to a gene: 9. The V gene's germline CDR1 is SGHTA and CDR2 FQGNSA. The CDR3 covers 17 residues. The CDR3 DNA reads TGTGCCAGCAGCTTAGTGTCCGGGGGGTCCTCCCAAGAGACCCAGTACTTC. Protein: CASSLVSGGSSQETQYF.

This clone is a singleton in its sample. The chain couples TRBV28 to TRBJ2-3; 10 bases fit TRBD1. CDR3 size: 16 residues. Trimming removed 10 bases from V and 4 bases from J; junction bases left unmatched: 14. The germline CDR1 and CDR2 sequences are MDHEN and SYDVKM. CDR3: CATSRDRGIVADTQYF. CDR3 coding DNA: TGTGCCACGAGCCGGGACAGGGGTATTGTTGCAGATACGCAGTATTTT. The variable domain in full, with the rest retrieved from reference TRBV28 and TRBJ2-3, is DVKVTQSSRYLVKRTGEKVFLECVQDMDHENMFWYRQDPGLGLRLIYFSYDVKMKEKGDIPEGYSVSREKKERFSLILESASTNQTSMYLCATSRDRGIVADTQYFGPGTRLTVL.

The genes are TRBV30 and TRBJ1-2; D uncertain. Germline V lookup: CDR1 GTSNPN, CDR2 SVGIG (reference sequence). This CDR3 spans 12 amino acids. With 5 bases removed from V and 4 bases from J, the gap between germline ends came to 11 bases. The chain's CDR3 is CAWARQIYGYTF. Here the CDR3 DNA reads TGTGCCTGGGCGAGGCAGATCTATGGCTACACCTTC.

The J gene is TRBJ1-4, the V gene TRBV7-2; maybe TRBD1 (5 bases). V lost 4 bases to trimming and J lost 4 bases, with 10 bases between them. This CDR3 is 14 amino acids long. Germline lookup yields CDR1 SGHTA and CDR2 FQGNSA. The CDR3: CASSSGLINEKLFF. Here the CDR3 DNA reads TGTGCCAGCAGCTCGGGACTGATTAATGAAAAACTGTTTTTT.

This chain links TRBV25-1 with TRBJ2-2; tentative D call: TRBD2 (6 bases). Per the germline V gene, CDR1 is MGHDK and CDR2 is SYGVNS. This CDR3 contains 16 residues. The germline V and J ends were trimmed by 2 bases and 7 bases, with 17 bases remaining between them. The CDR3, as DNA: TGTGCCAGCAGTGAAAGCGGACGGGGAGGCGGCGGGGAGCTGTTTTTT. Translating it yields CASSESGRGGGGELFF.

This clone appeared a few times. This chain joins TRBV7-2 and TRBJ2-4; D might be TRBD2 (5 bases). From germline, CDR1 is SGHTA and CDR2 FQGNSA. Deletions cut 2 bases from V and 0 bases from J, with 8 bases between. The CDR3 contains 15 residues. CDR3 in DNA: TGTGCCAGCAGCTTAACGGGATTAGCCAAAAACATTCAGTACTTC. It encodes CASSLTGLAKNIQYF. Looking up the rest from reference TRBV7-2 and TRBJ2-4 gives the full variable domain: GAGVSQSPSNKVTEKGKDVELRCDPISGHTALYWYRQSLGQGLEFLIYFQGNSAPDKSGLPSDRFSAERTGGSVSTLTIQRTQQEDSAVYLCASSLTGLAKNIQYFGAGTRLSVL.

This clone has more than one count but fewer than ten. CDR3 amino acids: CASSFPDRPDTQYF. The CDR3 DNA follows: TGCGCCAGCAGCTTCCCGGACAGGCCGGATACGCAGTATTTT. The chain couples TRBV5-1 to TRBJ2-3; 7 nucleotides agree with TRBD1. CDR3 size: 14 residues. The V gene's germline CDR1 is SGHRS and CDR2 YFSETQ. J gave up 6 bases and V 2 bases, and 6 bases lay outside the gene matches.

The V and J genes are TRBV5-1 and TRBJ2-5; maybe TRBD2 (5 bases). V was shortened by 4 bases and J by 5 bases, with 9 bases between the two germline ends. The CDR3 loop spans 12 amino acids. Germline V gives CDR1 SGHRS, CDR2 YFSETQ. CDR3 sequence reads: CASSPPGETQYF. The CDR3 DNA follows: TGCGCCAGCAGCCCCCCGGGGGAGACCCAGTACTTC.

V gene TRBV29-1 combines with J gene TRBJ2-3; tentatively, D is TRBD2 (6 bases). The CDR3 has 14 residues. V was trimmed by 1 base and J by 1 base, leaving 9 bases between them. Germline values: CDR1 SQVTM, CDR2 ANQGSEA. DNA for the CDR3: TGCAGCGTTGAAGGGATAGCGGGCACAGATACGCAGTATTTT. It specifies CSVEGIAGTDTQYF.

This chain links TRBV19 with TRBJ2-1; maybe TRBD1 (5 bases). V was pared by 3 bases and J by 2 bases, with 11 bases between. The germline V gene has CDR1 LNHDA and CDR2 SQIVND (reference sequence). The CDR3 has 15 residues. The CDR3 reads CASSIQGVTYNEQFF. In DNA, the CDR3 is TGTGCCAGTAGTATTCAAGGGGTAACCTACAATGAGCAGTTCTTC.

This clone was detected a few times. The CDR3 DNA sequence: TGTGCCACCAGCAGAGATATTGTCGGCTATGGCTACACCTTC. Its protein product is CATSRDIVGYGYTF. The V gene is TRBV15, the J gene TRBJ1-2; D not certain. This CDR3 spans 14 amino acids. Trimming took 0 bases from V and 4 from J, leaving 9 bases between them. The germline CDR1 and CDR2 sequences are LNHNV and YYDKDF (reference sequence). Full variable domain (rest looked up from reference TRBV15 and TRBJ1-2): DAMVIQNPRYQVTQFGKPVTLSCSQTLNHNVMYWYQQKSSQAPKLLFHYYDKDFNNEADTPDNFQSRRPNTSFCFLDIRSPGLGDTAMYLCATSRDIVGYGYTFGSGTRLTVV.

This clone was seen a few times. The V gene is TRBV7-6, the J gene TRBJ2-4, with a tentative D call TRBD2 (6 bases). Trimming pared 2 bases from V and 7 bases from J, leaving 9 bases between. The CDR3 spans 13 residues. Germline V gene sequence: CDR1 SGHVS, CDR2 FNYEAQ. CDR3 residues: CASSLTAGNIQYF. The CDR3 DNA reads TGTGCCAGCAGCTTAACGGCGGGGAACATTCAGTACTTC. Full variable domain (outside the CDR3, taken from reference TRBV7-6 and TRBJ2-4): GAGVSQSPRYKVTKRGQDVALRCDPISGHVSLYWYRQALGQGPEFLTYFNYEAQQDKSGLPNDRFSAERPEGSISTLTIQRTEQRDSAMYRCASSLTAGNIQYFGAGTRLSVL.

This clone was detected once. The rearrangement joins TRBV11-2 to TRBJ2-2, with D possibly matching TRBD2 (7 bases). The CDR3 is 14 amino acids. The germline V gene encodes CDR1 SGHAT and CDR2 FQNNGV. Trimming stripped 3 bases from V and 6 bases from J, with 11 bases between. As DNA, the CDR3 is TGTGCCAGCAGCTTGGGGGGGGGCCCCGGGGAGCTGTTTTTT. It yields the protein CASSLGGGPGELFF.

This sequence joins TRBV5-1 and TRBJ2-5; D possibly corresponds to TRBD2 (6 bases). The V end was cut by 3 bases, the J end by 4 bases, with 16 bases between. This CDR3 comprises 15 residues. CDR1 SGHRS and CDR2 YFSETQ come from the germline V gene. The DNA of the CDR3 is TGCGCCAGCAGCTCGACGGCCGGGGGAGGAGAGACCCAGTACTTC. This sequence encodes CASSSTAGGGETQYF.

The chain has TRBV27 and TRBJ2-1, with 8 bases lining up with TRBD1. This CDR3 is built from 13 residues. Germline values: CDR1 MNHEY, CDR2 SMNVEV (reference sequence). Trimming cost V 5 bases and J 8 bases; bases outside gene matches: 5. Here the CDR3 DNA reads TGTGCCAGCAGTCCAGACAGGGGCTATGAGCAGTTCTTC. This codes for CASSPDRGYEQFF.

This sequence joins TRBV5-1 and TRBJ2-3; 7 bases map to TRBD2. V lost 4 bases, J lost 0 bases, and 8 bases stayed unmatched. The CDR3 contains 16 residues. Germline lookup yields CDR1 SGHRS and CDR2 YFSETQ. CDR3 DNA sequence: TGCGCCAGCAGCACCGCGGGAGTCAAAAGCACAGATACGCAGTATTTT. Residues: CASSTAGVKSTDTQYF. The full variable domain, its missing parts supplied by reference TRBV5-1 and TRBJ2-3, is KAGVTQTPRYLIKTRGQQVTLSCSPISGHRSVSWYQQTPGQGLQFLFEYFSETQRNKGNFPGRFSGRQFSNSRSEMNVSTLELGDSALYLCASSTAGVKSTDTQYFGPGTRLTVL.

J is TRBJ1-1 and V is TRBV30; D is unclear. The length of the CDR3 is 12 residues. The V end lost 3 bases, the J end lost 9 bases, and 14 bases lay between the germline ends. Germline V CDR1 and CDR2: GTSNPN, SVGIG (reference sequence). In DNA, the CDR3 is TGTGCCTGGAGACTTGAGGATTTTAAAGCTTTCTTT. Protein sequence: CAWRLEDFKAFF.

The chain combines TRBV6-1 with TRBJ1-5; D is unclear. The CDR3 totals 14 residues. The V gene lost 5 bases and the J gene lost 1 base, with 9 bases spanning the gap. Germline CDR1 MNHNS, CDR2 SASEGT. CDR3 in DNA: TGTGCCAGCAGTCACAGCGGGAGCAATCAGCCCCAGCATTTT. This codes for CASSHSGSNQPQHF.